This T cell receptor (beta chain) derives from a study of shared clonotypes between healthy human individuals (dated by TCRdb to between 2020 and 2021). About the full investigation: The cohort included three men and two women between 18 and 49 years of age. Per donor, leukapheresis produced somewhere between about 0.9 and 10 billion PBMCs. For each donor, three plates each were used for CD4 naive and CD4 memory, two plates were used for CD8 naive, and one plate was used for CD8 memory. To estimate repertoire size and how much clonotype sharing occurs between individuals, the study deeply sequenced the blood TCR repertoires of about five healthy adults. To increase sequencing depth and limit assay-specific biases, different laboratories used diverse techniques to prepare libraries and sequence TCR repertoires. Results and caveats for the whole study, not just this receptor: Pairwise subsampling led to the expectation that sequencing depth would affect the degree of clonotype sharing among donors. Only blood was sampled, and tissue TCR repertoires likely differ from those in blood. Rarefaction of sorted-subset datasets indicated incomplete sequencing despite the large sequencing depth. Higher generation probabilities were observed for clonotypes shared by all four sorted-subset donors than for non-shared clonotypes. About 5% of naive CD4, 3.5% of naive CD8, around 2.3% of memory CD4, and more than 0.35% of memory CD8 clonotypes were shared across several donors. The genetic and exposure-history diversity represented was limited by the small number of donors. Naive subsets generally had larger estimated clonotype richness than memory subsets.

Donors were healthy HIV-negative adults with no recently reported acute infections or vaccinations. Every donor was a Caucasian adult living in Nashville, Tennessee, USA. Magnetic negative selection was used to enrich CD4+ T cells, after which naive cells were positively selected on CD45RA and the negative fraction became the memory subset. Blood was collected by leukapheresis, and PBMCs were isolated by Ficoll-Histopaque density gradient centrifugation and then cryopreserved in liquid nitrogen vapor phase. Analytical flow cytometry was used to check the purity and quantity of every magnetically sorted T cell population. Genomic DNA was isolated from each sorted fraction and quantified by UV absorbance on a Nanodrop 2000c. TCR CDR3 regions were amplified from genomic DNA by multiplex PCR using the deep immunoSEQ assay. Genomic DNA extracted from each cell subset was distributed evenly over all wells of several immunoSEQ 96-well plates, and each plate served as one replicate. For sorted subsets, about 210 ng of genomic DNA, equivalent to 25,000 to 35,000 T cell genomes, went into each replicate PCR. The purified libraries were quantified using a Qubit 3.0 fluorometer, sized with a Bioanalyzer 2100, and then quantified again using the KAPA Library Quantification kit. A separate single-read 150-cycle Illumina NextSeq 550 flow cell was used to sequence each immunoSEQ 96-well plate. The authors' pipeline ran thus. The immunoSEQ output contained only junctional sequences without quality scores, so filtering could not match that applied to full-length reads. Sequences were annotated with PyIR, a Python wrapper for IgBLAST v1.9, using IMGT germline references to assign V/J genes and CDR3. Reads were filtered out if the reads had weak V/J assignments (E-value above 1e-6), no CDR3, stop codons, out-of-frame junctions, or ambiguous translated residues. V3J clonotypes were defined as sequences sharing the same inferred V gene, J gene, and CDR3 amino acid sequence. The percentage overlap between two repertoires was calculated by dividing the number of shared unique clonotypes by the size of the smaller repertoire. RTK rarefaction, the Chao1 estimator, and Recon v2.1 estimates of unobserved clonotypes were used to assess repertoire richness. For all TCRbeta clonotypes obtained by the gDNA method from a handful of donors, generation probabilities were computed with OLGA. TCRdb mirrors the immuneACCESS table, restricted to in-frame sequences. Some clones are absent from its copies; in checked studies, under half trace to an unresolved V gene, and the reason for the others is unknown. V, J and clone size are those of that table, while D and trimming were read from the DNA. The sample table contains some 630,000 clones; only one count was recorded for about two thirds of them. Clones ranked in the top ten supply 1.8% of the sample.

Remarks on this clone: There is no known antigen for this receptor. No clone much larger than this one lies a single base away; base qualities are absent.

The receptor comes from a woman in her 30s in good health. Sequenced sample: memory CD4+ T cells sorted from blood. The cell subset or site label, as the study defines it: CD45RA-negative fraction.

The nucleotide sequence reads as follows: TGTGCCAGCAGCGCACAACAGGGTCTGACCTATGGCTACACCTTC. This translates into CASSAQQGLTYGYTF. Here the chain combines TRBV7-9 and TRBJ1-2, with a weak D call of TRBD1 (6 bases match). From the cysteine up to the phenylalanine, the CDR3 has a length of 15 residues. The read is trimmed to its CDR3 DNA, 45 bases read in frame from base 1. From a lookup of the germline V gene (reference sequence), CDR1 and CDR2 are SEHNR and FQNEAQ. V gives up 5 bases and J gives up 4 bases, and the segment between their germline ends measures 17 bases.